This T cell receptor beta chain originates from a study of T cells in Graves' hyperthyroidism and ophthalmopathy. Overall study: The initial diagnosis was the point when peripheral blood was collected, ahead of any treatment. Study conclusions and caveats: Blood held most thyroid clonotypes expanded above 0.001 frequency.

The CDR3 regions of TCR beta were amplified from RNA transcripts. Carried out on the TCR CDR3, a first-round RT-PCR used the HTBI primer set. Each CDR3 protein gets one entry after TCRdb re-called the multiplex PCR reads with MiXCR. The data show around 350,000 distinct CDR3 sequences, approximately 18% seen once. V shed 6 bases, J shed 0 bases, and the junction held 16 bases outside the gene matches. The germline gives CDR1 MDHEN, CDR2 SYDVKM. The CDR3 has 21 residues. This clonotype was counted ten times or more. Its antigen is not identified. Exclusion of a patient resulted from uncontrolled infection, other autoimmune disease, pregnancy or lactation. Blood was drawn at first hyperthyroidism diagnosis, before any ophthalmopathy symptoms.

The chain carries TRBV28 and TRBJ2-1, with 14 bases lining up with TRBD2. The source is a woman in her twenties or thirties with Graves' hyperthyroidism that later progressed to Graves' ophthalmopathy. Sample: blood. The DNA of the CDR3 is TGTGCCAGCAGCACCCCAATTACGACTAGCGGGAGGGTCAGCTCCTACAATGAGCAGTTCTTC. Encoded protein: CASSTPITTSGRVSSYNEQFF.